The 27 T cell receptor beta chains below come from one sample, sequenced in a study of Graves' ophthalmopathy and Graves' hyperthyroidism. The authors amplified TCR beta CDR3 regions, and they did so from RNA transcripts for repertoire sequencing. The first round was an RT-PCR with HTBI primers, and the second round was a multiplex PCR. TCRdb analysed the multiplex PCR reads with MiXCR anew, one entry per CDR3 protein. The repertoire consists of hundreds of thousands of distinct CDR3 sequences, with 35% to 45% occurring once and the leading ten covering 2.5% to 3.5%. Sequenced sample: peripheral blood. These receptors were obtained from an adult man with Graves' ophthalmopathy.

The CDR3 DNA reads TGTGCCAGCAGCCCAGGGGGCAGGGGCACCGGGGAGCTGTTTTTT. Protein: CASSPGGRGTGELFF. This sequence joins TRBV5-4 and TRBJ2-2; 8 bases agree with TRBD1. This CDR3 contains 15 residues. V shed 4 bases and J 4 bases; nucleotides not matched to a gene: 6. Germline V lookup: CDR1 SGHNT, CDR2 YYREEE (reference sequence).

The chain couples TRBV7-6 to TRBJ1-2, with D maybe TRBD1 (6 bases). CDR3 length: 12 amino acids. Germline V lookup: CDR1 SGHVS, CDR2 FNYEAQ. CDR3 DNA sequence: TGTGCTAGACCCAGGGGCAGGGGCGGTTACACCTTC. It codes for CARPRGRGGYTF. The full variable domain, with the rest looked up from reference TRBV7-6 and TRBJ1-2, is GAGVSQSPRYKVTKRGQDVALRCDPISGHVSLYWYRQALGQGPEFLTYFNYEAQQDKSGLPNDRFSAERPEGSISTLTIQRTEQRDSAMYRCARPRGRGGYTFGSGTRLTVV.

CDR3 amino acids: CAISERAGSSSYEQYF. In nucleotides, the CDR3 is TGTGCCATCAGTGAGCGGGCAGGATCAAGCTCCTACGAGCAGTACTTC. The gene calls are TRBV10-3 and TRBJ2-7; D gene unclear. This CDR3 comprises 16 residues. Germline V lookup: CDR1 ENHRY, CDR2 SYGVKD. V dropped 2 bases and J dropped 0 bases, with 14 bases sitting between them.

The gene calls are TRBV7-8 and TRBJ2-1, with 8 positions matching TRBD1. V lost 3 bases to trimming and J lost 7 bases; unmatched junction nucleotides: 8. The germline V gene has CDR1 SGHVS and CDR2 FQNEAQ. This CDR3 is built from 15 residues. The CDR3 loop is CASSLPDRGWNEQFF. The CDR3 DNA follows: TGTGCCAGCAGCTTGCCCGACAGGGGTTGGAATGAGCAGTTCTTC.

This clonotype was observed at least ten times. The chain recombines TRBV29-1 with TRBJ1-2; weak D call: TRBD1 (5 bases). The V gene's germline CDR1 is SQVTM and CDR2 ANQGSEA. The CDR3 has 12 amino acids. V was clipped by 4 bases and J by 6 bases, with 12 bases between them. The CDR3 DNA follows: TGCAGCGTTGGAGAAGGGGCTCATGGCTACACCTTC. Its protein product is CSVGEGAHGYTF. The complete variable domain, with remaining parts taken from reference TRBV29-1 and TRBJ1-2, reads SAVISQKPSRDICQRGTSLTIQCQVDSQVTMMFWYRQQPGQSLTLIATANQGSEATYESGFVIDKFPISRPNLTFSTLTVSNMSPEDSSIYLCSVGEGAHGYTFGSGTRLTVV.

This clonotype was observed many times. This chain uses TRBV5-1 with TRBJ1-4; D is ambiguous. The CDR3 is made up of 16 amino acids. From germline, CDR1 is SGHRS and CDR2 YFSETQ. Trimming pared 4 bases from V and 5 bases from J, leaving 18 bases between. CDR3 nucleotides: TGCGCCAGCAGCACCTACTCGGACGGAAGGAATGAAAAACTGTTTTTT. As protein: CASSTYSDGRNEKLFF.

This chain joins TRBV29-1 and TRBJ1-1; no clear D. CDR3 length: 11 residues. Germline V gene sequence: CDR1 SQVTM, CDR2 ANQGSEA. V shed 5 bases and J shed 5 bases, with 9 bases lying between them. The CDR3 region has the DNA TGCAGCGTTAAGGGAGGGACTGAAGCTTTCTTT. Its translation: CSVKGGTEAFF.

J is TRBJ1-1 and V is TRBV29-1, with TRBD1 as a possible D gene (5 bases). The germline V and J ends were trimmed by 6 bases and 10 bases, with 27 bases remaining between them. CDR1 is SQVTM and CDR2 is ANQGSEA in the germline V gene. CDR3 length equals 15 residues. DNA of the CDR3: TGCAGCGTCCGAGGTAGCGGGAGCACGGGGGATCGAGCTTTCTTT. Encoded protein: CSVRGSGSTGDRAFF.

J is TRBJ2-2 and V is TRBV11-2; D remains ambiguous. From germline, CDR1 is SGHAT and CDR2 FQNNGV. Trimming cost V 6 bases and J 5 bases, with 13 bases left between them. This CDR3 is built from 14 residues. The CDR3 loop reads CASSEASGTGELFF. CDR3 coding DNA: TGTGCCAGCAGTGAAGCTTCAGGTACCGGGGAGCTGTTTTTT.

As for this clonotype: Germline and junction disagree at one end, which may indicate a read error. The chain joins TRBV2 to TRBJ1-6, with D tentatively TRBD1 (5 bases). The germline gives CDR1 SNHLY, CDR2 FYNNEI. This CDR3 spans 14 amino acids. CDR3 protein: CASSVDSLNSPLHF. The CDR3 DNA follows: TGTGCCAGTAGTGTCGACAGCCTTAATTCACCCCTCCACTTT.

The chain recombines TRBV11-2 with TRBJ2-5, with 8 bases fitting TRBD1. Germline V lookup: CDR1 SGHAT, CDR2 FQNNGV. V lost 5 bases to trimming and J lost 3 bases; unmatched junction nucleotides: 5. The CDR3 consists of 14 residues. CDR3 DNA: TGTGCCAGCAGCCGTGGACAGGGTGAAGAGACCCAGTACTTC. This translates into CASSRGQGEETQYF.

This clonotype was observed at least ten times. CDR3 region: CAISEAGGSNQPQHF. CDR3 nucleotide sequence: TGTGCCATCAGTGAAGCCGGAGGGAGCAATCAGCCCCAGCATTTT. The chain is built from TRBV10-3 and TRBJ1-5; D unclear. Germline V gives CDR1 ENHRY, CDR2 SYGVKD. The germline V and J ends were trimmed by 3 bases and 1 base, with 10 bases remaining between them. This CDR3 region has 15 residues.

This clonotype was seen repeatedly, ten times or more. This rearrangement joins TRBV7-8 to TRBJ2-7, with no clear D. Trimming left V 2 bases short and J 4 bases short, with 12 bases between. The CDR3 runs to 14 residues. In germline, CDR1 is SGHVS, CDR2 FQNEAQ. The CDR3 region has the DNA TGTGCCAGCAGCTTATCTCATCTGTCGTACGAGCAGTACTTC. Residues: CASSLSHLSYEQYF.

The CDR3 coding sequence is TGTGCCGGCCCCCCATTGGTAGCTAACTATGGCTACACCTTC. This sequence encodes CAGPPLVANYGYTF. The V and J genes are TRBV14 and TRBJ1-2; no firm D call. The V and J ends lost 11 bases and 0 bases respectively, with 16 bases between them. The CDR3 sequence is 14 residues long. CDR1 SGHDN and CDR2 FVKESK come from the germline V gene.

At least ten counts were recorded for this clonotype. V gene TRBV7-2 combines with J gene TRBJ1-3; D is unresolved. This CDR3 is 15 amino acids long. The V end lost 5 bases, the J end lost 4 bases, and 15 bases lay between the germline ends. The germline gives CDR1 SGHTA, CDR2 FQGNSA. The CDR3 sequence is CASSPEAGSGNTIYF. For the CDR3, the DNA is TGTGCCAGCAGCCCAGAGGCCGGGTCCGGAAACACCATATATTTT.

There are many counts of this clonotype. The J gene is TRBJ2-5, the V gene TRBV20-1; 9 nucleotides line up with TRBD2. Germline lookup yields CDR1 DFQATT and CDR2 SNEGSKA (reference sequence). This CDR3 is 16 amino acids long. V lost 3 bases and J lost 4; bases outside the gene matches: 12. The DNA of the CDR3 is TGCAGTGCTAGGCGGCCAGCGGGAGGTACGATAGAGACCCAGTACTTC. It specifies CSARRPAGGTIETQYF.

This clonotype has at least ten counts. The chain uses TRBV7-2 and TRBJ2-7, with unresolved D. The CDR3 has 11 amino acids. CDR1 and CDR2 from the germline V gene are SGHTA and FQGNSA. The V and J ends lost 5 bases and 7 bases respectively, with 9 bases between them. The CDR3 sequence: CASSPMREQYF. CDR3 nucleotides: TGTGCCAGCAGCCCCATGCGGGAGCAGTACTTC. The whole variable domain, remainder taken from reference TRBV7-2 and TRBJ2-7, is GAGVSQSPSNKVTEKGKDVELRCDPISGHTALYWYRQSLGQGLEFLIYFQGNSAPDKSGLPSDRFSAERTGGSVSTLTIQRTQQEDSAVYLCASSPMREQYFGPGTRLTVT.

Of note for this clonotype: A much larger clonotype is one base distant, so this may be a read error. The chain employs TRBV7-3 and TRBJ1-4, with D tentatively TRBD1 (6 bases). CDR1 and CDR2 (germline): SGHTA, FQGTGA. This CDR3 region has 15 residues. Trimming stripped 1 base from V and 8 bases from J, with 14 bases between. The CDR3 coding sequence is TGTGCCAGCAGCTTAAGGGGACAAAGAGAAGAAAAACTGTTTTTT. It translates to CASSLRGQREEKLFF. The full variable domain, in which reference TRBV7-3 and TRBJ1-4 provide the parts outside the CDR3, is GAGVSQTPSNKVTEKGKYVELRCDPISGHTALYWYRQSLGQGPEFLIYFQGTGAADDSGLPNDRFFAVRPEGSVSTLKIQRTERGDSAVYLCASSLRGQREEKLFFGSGTQLSVL.

Only one count was recorded for this clonotype. This chain joins TRBV12-3 or TRBV12-4 and TRBJ2-3, with 11 positions matching TRBD2. The CDR3 loop spans 17 amino acids. V lost 7 bases to trimming and J lost 0 bases; unmatched junction nucleotides: 9. CDR3 DNA: TGTGCCAGCACAACGGCAGGACTAGCGGGTAGCACAGATACGCAGTATTTT. It is translated as CASTTAGLAGSTDTQYF.

CDR3 in DNA: TGTGCCAGCAGTGAATATGAGGGGGGACAGACCCAGTACTTC. Amino acids: CASSEYEGGQTQYF. V and J are TRBV25-1 and TRBJ2-5; D could derive from TRBD1 or TRBD2 (6 bases each). The germline gives CDR1 MGHDK, CDR2 SYGVNS. The CDR3 has 14 amino acids. V was clipped by 0 bases and J by 6 bases, with 11 bases between them.

This clonotype was observed a handful of times. The chain carries TRBV7-6 and TRBJ2-2, with TRBD1 matching over 10 bases. CDR3 size: 18 residues. CDR1 is SGHVS and CDR2 is FNYEAQ in the germline V gene. Trimming cost V 0 bases and J 4 bases; bases outside gene matches: 8. The CDR3 sequence: CASSLARPGQGSTGELFF. The CDR3 coding sequence is TGTGCCAGCAGCTTAGCCCGGCCGGGACAGGGGTCCACCGGGGAGCTGTTTTTT.

The rearrangement uses TRBV2 and TRBJ1-2, with D unclear. The germline CDR1 and CDR2 sequences are SNHLY and FYNNEI. V was clipped by 6 bases and J by 3 bases, with 17 bases between them. The CDR3 is made up of 15 amino acids. The CDR3 here is CASSPIETTHYGYTF. The CDR3 DNA follows: TGTGCCAGCAGCCCGATCGAGACAACTCACTATGGCTACACCTTC.

The chain carries TRBV9 and TRBJ2-7, with 8 bases fitting TRBD1. The CDR3 is made up of 16 amino acids. Trimming at V came to 0 bases and at J to 2 bases, leaving 7 bases not matched to a gene. Germline V lookup: CDR1 SGDLS, CDR2 YYNGEE. CDR3 sequence: CASSVGAGTGTYEQYF. The CDR3 nucleotides are TGTGCCAGCAGCGTAGGGGCCGGGACAGGCACCTACGAGCAGTACTTC.

The chain recombines TRBV3-1 with TRBJ1-4; TRBD1 aligns across 11 bases. This CDR3 comprises 15 residues. The junction had 4 bases not matched to a gene; V was cut back by 5 bases and J by 5 bases. Per germline, CDR1 LGHDT and CDR2 YNNKEL (reference sequence). The CDR3 sequence is CASSYRDRGNEKLFF. The DNA for the CDR3 is TGTGCCAGCAGCTACCGGGACAGGGGGAATGAAAAACTGTTTTTT.

Points on this clonotype: A much larger clone is a single base away; this may be a read error. J is TRBJ2-5 and V is TRBV7-6; D remains unclear. CDR1 and CDR2 (germline): SGHVS, FNYEAQ. The CDR3 extends over 13 amino acids. CDR3 nucleotide sequence: TGTGCCAGCAGCTCCGGGTTGAGAGAGACCCTGTACTTC. It codes for CASSSGLRETLYF.

The rearrangement uses TRBV7-8 and TRBJ2-5; 9 bases map to TRBD1. This CDR3 is built from 17 residues. V dropped 6 bases and J dropped 5; count of bases not matched to a gene: 16. Germline CDR1 and CDR2: SGHVS and FQNEAQ. CDR3 coding DNA: TGTGCCAGCAGAAATCTCCCCCGGACAGGGGAAAGGGAGACCCAGTACTTC. Residues: CASRNLPRTGERETQYF.

This chain links TRBV7-6 with TRBJ2-3, with 12 positions matching TRBD2. Germline loops: CDR1 SGHVS, CDR2 FNYEAQ. The CDR3 totals 18 residues. V was pared by 1 base and J by 2 bases, with 7 bases of the junction left unmatched. The CDR3 protein is CASSLELAGGLLTDTQYF. Here the CDR3 DNA reads TGTGCCAGCAGCTTAGAACTAGCGGGGGGTCTACTCACAGATACGCAGTATTTT.